The text below deals with one T cell receptor (beta chain). The antigen remains unidentified. This entry comes from a study of OX40 agonist ivuxolimab in advanced cancers. Study at large: Ivuxolimab, which is an agonistic anti-OX40 (CD134) antibody, was administered to the patients. Head and neck, renal cell, melanoma or hepatocellular carcinoma were the cancers that dose-escalation patients had. Study results and limitations: Researchers report that CD8+ T cells had, on average, more expanded clones than CD4+. In the 0.1-3.0 mg/kg groups, partial responders showed among the lowest expansion.

The V gene's germline CDR1 is KGHSH and CDR2 LQKENI. The CDR3 length is 14 residues. V was cut by 1 base and J by 3 bases, with 9 bases left in between. TCRdb keeps only in-frame clones here, not all; method: immunoSEQ multiplex PCR. The sample includes 70,000 or so clones, 85% of them seen just once. V gene TRBV18 combines with J gene TRBJ1-1; D is perhaps TRBD1 (6 bases). Sample: CD4+ or CD8+ T cells sorted from blood, taken in a trial of the OX40 agonist ivuxolimab. The sequence was collected from an adult with an advanced solid tumor such as melanoma, head and neck, liver or kidney cancer. Here the CDR3 reads CASSPRGADTEAFF. The DNA for the CDR3 is TGTGCCAGCTCACCACGGGGGGCCGACACTGAAGCTTTCTTT.